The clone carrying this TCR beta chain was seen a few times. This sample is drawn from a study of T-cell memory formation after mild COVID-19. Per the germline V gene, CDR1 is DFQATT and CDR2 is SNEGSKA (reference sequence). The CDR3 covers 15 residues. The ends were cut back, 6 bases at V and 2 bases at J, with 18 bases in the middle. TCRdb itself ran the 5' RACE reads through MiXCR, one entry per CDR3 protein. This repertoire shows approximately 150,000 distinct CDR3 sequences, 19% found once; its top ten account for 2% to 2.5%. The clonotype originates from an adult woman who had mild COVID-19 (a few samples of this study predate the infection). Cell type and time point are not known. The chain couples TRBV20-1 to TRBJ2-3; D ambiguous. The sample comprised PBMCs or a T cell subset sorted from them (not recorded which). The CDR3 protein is CSARRLAVDTDTQYF. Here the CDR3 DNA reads TGCAGTGCCCGCCGATTGGCAGTTGACACAGATACGCAGTATTTT.